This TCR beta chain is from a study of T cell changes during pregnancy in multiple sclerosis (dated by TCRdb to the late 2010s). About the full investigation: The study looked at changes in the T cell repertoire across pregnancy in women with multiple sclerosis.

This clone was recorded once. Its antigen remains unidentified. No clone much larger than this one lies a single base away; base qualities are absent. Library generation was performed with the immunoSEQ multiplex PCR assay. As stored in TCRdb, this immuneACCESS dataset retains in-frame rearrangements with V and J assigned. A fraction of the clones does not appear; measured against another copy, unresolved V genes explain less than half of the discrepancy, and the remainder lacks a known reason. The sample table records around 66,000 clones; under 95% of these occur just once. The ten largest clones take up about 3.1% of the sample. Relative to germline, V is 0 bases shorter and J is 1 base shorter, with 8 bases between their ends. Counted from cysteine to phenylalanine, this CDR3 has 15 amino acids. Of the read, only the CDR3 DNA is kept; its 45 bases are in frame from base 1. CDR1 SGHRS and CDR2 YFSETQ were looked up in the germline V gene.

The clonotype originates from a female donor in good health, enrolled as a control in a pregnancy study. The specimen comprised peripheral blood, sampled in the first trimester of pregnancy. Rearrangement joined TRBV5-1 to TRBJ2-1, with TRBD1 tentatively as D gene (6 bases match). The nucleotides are TGCGCCAGCAGCTTGGACAGGGCATCCTACAATGAGCAGTTCTTC. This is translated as CASSLDRASYNEQFF.